Ten or more counts support the clone carrying this TCR beta chain. Its specificity is not known. Each CDR3 protein is one row after TCRdb ran MiXCR on the 5' RACE reads. The sample carries 59,000 or so distinct CDR3 sequences, roughly 12% recorded once. The data stem from a study of early T cells in non-severe SARS-CoV-2 infection. The study, taken as a whole, reports: Lookups in VDJdb leaned toward anti-spike CD8 responses and missed private and CD4 specificities.

The sequence was collected from an adult who was a healthcare worker with PCR-confirmed SARS-CoV-2 infection or an uninfected control (not recorded which). The sequencing used whole blood, collected at baseline.

CDR3 amino acids: CASSLRDRGPDTQYF. The CDR3, as DNA: TGTGCCAGCAGCCTCCGGGACAGGGGGCCTGATACGCAGTATTTT. This chain uses TRBV9 with TRBJ2-3; 12 bases line up with TRBD1. The CDR3 sequence is 15 residues long. Germline V CDR1 and CDR2: SGDLS, YYNGEE. The ends lost 4 bases at V and 6 bases at J; junction bases unmatched: 6.